These T cell receptor beta chains were read from a single sample in a study of radiotherapy plus CTLA-4 blockade in lung cancer. Clones were sequenced by immunoSEQ multiplex PCR, and TCRdb holds only the in-frame ones, with some missing. This repertoire shows 85,000 to 90,000 clones, around 90% found once; its top ten account for 15% to 20%. The sequencing used peripheral blood, collected from a patient treated with radiotherapy plus ipilimumab. The receptors originated from a human donor with non-small cell lung cancer that progressed on radiotherapy plus ipilimumab. Both conserved end residues are part of each CDR3. The size of a clone is reported for some rows only, either as once, few or many, or as a class for expanded clones.

v_gene	abundance	j_gene	CDR3aa
TRBV4-3	.	TRBJ1-3	CASSQEFGPGQGRNTIYF
TRBV27	.	TRBJ2-7	CASSSQGRFLAYEQYF
TRBV6-6	.	TRBJ2-1	CASPTGASSYNEQFF
TRBV7-2	.	TRBJ1-3	CASSLSGAAGGNTIYF
TRBV5-1	.	TRBJ2-1	CASSPGTGRYNEQFF
TRBV19	.	TRBJ2-3	CASSRWGDTDTQYF
TRBV4-2	.	TRBJ1-3	CASSQVSGTGNTIYF
TRBV2	.	TRBJ2-7	CASSGGGREAYEQYF
TRBV4-2	.	TRBJ2-7	CASSQEVGMGVYEQYF
TRBV15	.	TRBJ1-2	CATSRDRGLVYGYTF
TRBV19	.	TRBJ1-5	CASRQPANQPQHF
TRBV10-2	once	TRBJ2-1	CASKTGSNEQFF
TRBV7-2	.	TRBJ1-2	CASSLDRVHGYTF
TRBV6-6	once	TRBJ2-7	CASSYSSGQGSYEQYF
TRBV5-1	.	TRBJ2-1	CASHRSSYNEQFF
TRBV5-4	.	TRBJ1-1	CASSLGFSQLNTEAFF
TRBV18	.	TRBJ1-2	CASSGPNYGYTF
TRBV27	.	TRBJ1-6	CASSWGARDNSPLHF
TRBV6-5	.	TRBJ1-4	CASSPHRGQKLFF
TRBV7-6	.	TRBJ1-1	CASSLLNERPTEAFF
TRBV5-4	.	TRBJ2-7	CASTRSGAAYEQYF
TRBV6-5	.	TRBJ1-1	CATNVGGTEAFF
TRBV18	.	TRBJ1-2	CASSPPGVYGYTF
TRBV5-1	.	TRBJ2-1	CASSWLWGENEQFF